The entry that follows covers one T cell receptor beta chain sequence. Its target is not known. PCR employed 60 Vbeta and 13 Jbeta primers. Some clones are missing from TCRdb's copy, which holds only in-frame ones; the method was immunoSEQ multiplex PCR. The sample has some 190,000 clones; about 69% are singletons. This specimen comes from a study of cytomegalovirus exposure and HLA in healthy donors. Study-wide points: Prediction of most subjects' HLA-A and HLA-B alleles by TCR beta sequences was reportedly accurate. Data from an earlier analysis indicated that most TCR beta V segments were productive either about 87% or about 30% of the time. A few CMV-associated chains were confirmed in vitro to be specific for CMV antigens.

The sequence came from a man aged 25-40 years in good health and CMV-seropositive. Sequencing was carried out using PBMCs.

The CDR3 is CASSPRQGADQPQHF. The CDR3 coding sequence is TGTGCCAGCAGTCCTCGTCAGGGGGCTGATCAGCCCCAGCATTTT. The rearrangement uses TRBV6-4 and TRBJ1-5; 8 bases are shared with TRBD1. V lost 5 bases, J lost 5 bases, and 8 bases stayed unmatched. This CDR3 has 15 amino acids. The germline gives CDR1 MRHNA, CDR2 SNTAGT.